This T cell receptor beta chain was sequenced for a study of shared clonotypes between healthy human individuals. Sequencing used immunoSEQ multiplex PCR; TCRdb keeps in-frame clones, though not all of them. Of 850,000 to 1,200,000 clones listed, about 70% are singletons. Material for sequencing was memory CD4+ T cells sorted from blood. Subset here: CD45RA-negative fraction. This TCR was sampled from a man between 18 and 35 years old in good health.

This CDR3 is CASSASNSNQPQHF. The CDR3 nucleotides are TGTGCCAGCAGTGCCAGTAACAGCAATCAGCCCCAGCATTTT. The rearrangement links TRBV6-1 to TRBJ1-5; D gene uncertain. The CDR3 is 14 amino acids. Germline loops: CDR1 MNHNS, CDR2 SASEGT. V shed 4 bases and J shed 1 base, with 8 bases lying between them.